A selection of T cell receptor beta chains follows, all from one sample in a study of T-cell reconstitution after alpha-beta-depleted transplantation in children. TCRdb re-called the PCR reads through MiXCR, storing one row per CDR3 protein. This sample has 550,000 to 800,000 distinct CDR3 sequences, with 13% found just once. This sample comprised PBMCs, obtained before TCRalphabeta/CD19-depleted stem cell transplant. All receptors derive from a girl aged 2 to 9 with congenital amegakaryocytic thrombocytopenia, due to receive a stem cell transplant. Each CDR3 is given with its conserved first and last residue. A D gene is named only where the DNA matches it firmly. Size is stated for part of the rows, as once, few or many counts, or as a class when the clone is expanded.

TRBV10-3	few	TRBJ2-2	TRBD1	CAIRRTGVTGELFF	TGTGCCATCAGAAGGACAGGGGTGACCGGGGAGCTGTTTTTT
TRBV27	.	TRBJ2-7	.	CASVEGQLNYEQYF	TGTGCCAGCGTGGAGGGACAGCTAAACTACGAGCAGTACTTC
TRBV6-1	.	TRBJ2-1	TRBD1	CASSTGQSVSSYNEQFF	TGTGCCAGCAGTACGGGACAGTCTGTAAGCTCCTACAATGAGCAGTTCTTC
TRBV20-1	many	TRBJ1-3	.	CSASGRDTIYF	TGCAGTGCTAGTGGTCGAGACACCATATATTTT
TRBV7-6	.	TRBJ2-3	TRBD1	CASSFGQGTTDTQYF	TGTGCCAGCAGCTTCGGACAGGGAACTACAGATACGCAGTATTTT
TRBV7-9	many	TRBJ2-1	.	CASSFRSGPHNEQFF	TGTGCCAGCAGCTTCCGTAGCGGACCCCACAATGAGCAGTTCTTC
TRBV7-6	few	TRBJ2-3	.	CASSLRDWEKKGVTQYF	TGTGCCAGCAGCTTAAGAGATTGGGAGAAAAAGGGTGTTACGCAGTATTTT
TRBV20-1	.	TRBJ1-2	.	CSANNDSPYGYTF	TGCAGTGCTAACAATGACAGCCCTTATGGCTACACCTTC
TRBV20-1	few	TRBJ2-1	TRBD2	CSARGLASGFDEQFF	TGCAGTGCTAGAGGTCTGGCTAGCGGGTTTGATGAGCAGTTCTTC
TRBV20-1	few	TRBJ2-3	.	CSARSSTVRTDTQYF	TGCAGTGCTAGAAGCTCAACTGTGCGTACAGATACGCAGTATTTT
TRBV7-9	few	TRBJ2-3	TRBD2	CASTLAGGVDTQYF	TGTGCCAGCACCCTAGCGGGAGGAGTGGATACGCAGTATTTT
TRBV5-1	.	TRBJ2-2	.	CASLQGSGPTGELFF	TGCGCCAGCCTACAGGGTTCGGGCCCCACCGGGGAGCTGTTTTTT
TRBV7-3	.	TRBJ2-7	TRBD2	CASSFKPGLGYEQYF	TGTGCCAGCAGCTTCAAACCGGGACTAGGCTACGAGCAGTACTTC
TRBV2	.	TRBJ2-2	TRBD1	CASSERQGENTGELFF	TGTGCCAGCAGTGAGAGACAGGGGGAGAACACCGGGGAGCTGTTTTTT
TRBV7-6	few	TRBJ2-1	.	CASSLISRGRSYNEQFF	TGTGCCAGCAGCTTAATCTCGCGCGGCCGCTCCTACAATGAGCAGTTCTTC
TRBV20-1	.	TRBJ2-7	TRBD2	CSAMIPGGSYEQYF	TGCAGTGCGATGATACCGGGAGGCTCCTACGAGCAGTACTTC
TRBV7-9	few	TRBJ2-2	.	CASTREEDTGELFF	TGTGCCAGCACCAGGGAGGAGGACACCGGGGAGCTGTTTTTT
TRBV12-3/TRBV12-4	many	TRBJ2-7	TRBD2	CASSPGLAGVLSAYEQYF	TGTGCCAGCAGTCCGGGACTAGCGGGAGTACTGTCGGCCTACGAGCAGTACTTC
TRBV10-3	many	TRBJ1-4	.	CAISESPATNEKLFF	TGTGCCATCAGTGAGTCTCCCGCAACTAATGAAAAACTGTTTTTT
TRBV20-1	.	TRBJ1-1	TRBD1	CSARDRGSEAFF	TGCAGTGCTAGGGACAGGGGTTCTGAAGCTTTCTTT
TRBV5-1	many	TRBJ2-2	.	CASSLIALTSGELFF	TGCGCCAGCAGCTTGATCGCCCTGACGTCCGGGGAGCTGTTTTTT
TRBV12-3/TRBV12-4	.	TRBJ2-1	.	CASNTLGGGSNINEQFF	TGTGCCAGCAACACCCTTGGGGGCGGGAGTAATATCAATGAGCAGTTCTTC
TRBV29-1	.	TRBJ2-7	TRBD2	CSAVTSGSLEQYF	TGCAGCGCAGTGACTAGCGGGAGCCTGGAGCAGTACTTC
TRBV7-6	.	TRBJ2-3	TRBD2	CASSFLAGAADTQYF	TGTGCCAGCAGCTTCCTAGCGGGAGCTGCAGATACGCAGTATTTT
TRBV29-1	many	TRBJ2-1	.	CSVGTFKDNEQFF	TGCAGCGTCGGGACATTTAAGGACAATGAGCAGTTCTTC
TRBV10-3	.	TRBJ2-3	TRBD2	CATWGGGTDTQYF	TGTGCCACCTGGGGGGGGGGCACAGATACGCAGTATTTT
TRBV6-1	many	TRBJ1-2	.	CASRTTGNYGYTF	TGTGCCAGCAGAACCACAGGGAACTATGGCTACACCTTC
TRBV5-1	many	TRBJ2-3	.	CASSRSRDHTQYF	TGCGCCAGCAGCCGATCCAGGGACCATACGCAGTATTTT
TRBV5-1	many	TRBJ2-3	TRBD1	CASSSLGTGTDTQYF	TGCGCCAGCAGCTCCCTGGGGACAGGCACAGATACGCAGTATTTT
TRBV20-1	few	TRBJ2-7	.	CSAAPEYEQYF	TGCAGTGCCGCCCCCGAATACGAGCAGTACTTC
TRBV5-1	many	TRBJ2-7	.	CASSLKAPSYEQYF	TGCGCCAGCAGCTTGAAGGCACCCTCCTACGAGCAGTACTTC
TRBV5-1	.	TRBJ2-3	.	CASSLADRSTDTQYF	TGCGCCAGCAGCTTGGCAGACAGGAGCACAGATACGCAGTATTTT
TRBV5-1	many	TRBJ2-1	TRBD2	CASSLQRGSYNEQFF	TGCGCCAGCAGCTTACAGCGGGGCTCCTACAATGAGCAGTTCTTC
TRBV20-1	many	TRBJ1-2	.	CSASGGSYGYTF	TGCAGTGCGAGCGGAGGGAGCTATGGCTACACCTTC
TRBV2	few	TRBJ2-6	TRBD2	CASFRVGRVLTF	TGTGCCAGCTTTCGGGTCGGGAGGGTCCTGACTTTC
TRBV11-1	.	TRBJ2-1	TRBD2	CASTLGRDRPSGNTEQFF	TGTGCCAGCACCCTAGGGCGGGATAGGCCTAGCGGGAATACTGAGCAGTTCTTC